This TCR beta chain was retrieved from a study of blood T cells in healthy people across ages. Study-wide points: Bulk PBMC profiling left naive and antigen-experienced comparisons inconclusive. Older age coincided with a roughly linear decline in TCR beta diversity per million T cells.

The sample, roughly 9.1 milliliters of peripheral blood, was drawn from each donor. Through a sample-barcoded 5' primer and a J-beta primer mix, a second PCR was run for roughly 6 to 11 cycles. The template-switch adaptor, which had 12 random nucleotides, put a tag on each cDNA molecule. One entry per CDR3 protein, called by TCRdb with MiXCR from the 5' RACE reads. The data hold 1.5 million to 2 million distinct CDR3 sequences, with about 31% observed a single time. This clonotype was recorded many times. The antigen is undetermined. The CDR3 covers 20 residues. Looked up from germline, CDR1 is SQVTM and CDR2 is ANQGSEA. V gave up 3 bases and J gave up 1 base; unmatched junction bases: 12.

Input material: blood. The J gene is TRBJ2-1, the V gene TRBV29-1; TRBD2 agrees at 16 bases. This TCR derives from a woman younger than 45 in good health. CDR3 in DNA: TGCAGCGTTGAGTCGTTTGGGACTAGCGGGAGGGCGATGTCCTACAATGAGCAGTTCTTC. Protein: CSVESFGTSGRAMSYNEQFF.